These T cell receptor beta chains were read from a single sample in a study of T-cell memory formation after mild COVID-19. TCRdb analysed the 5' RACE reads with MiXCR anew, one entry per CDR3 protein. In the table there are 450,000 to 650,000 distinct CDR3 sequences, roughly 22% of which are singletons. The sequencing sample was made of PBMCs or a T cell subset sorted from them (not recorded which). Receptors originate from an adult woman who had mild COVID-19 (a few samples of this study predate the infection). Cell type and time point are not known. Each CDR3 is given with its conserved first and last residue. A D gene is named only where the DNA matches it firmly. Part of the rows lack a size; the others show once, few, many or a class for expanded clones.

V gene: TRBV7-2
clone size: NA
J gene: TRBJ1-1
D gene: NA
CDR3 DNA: TGTGCCAGCAGCTTAGCGAGAGAGGACGAAGCTTTCTTT
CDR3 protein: CASSLAREDEAFF

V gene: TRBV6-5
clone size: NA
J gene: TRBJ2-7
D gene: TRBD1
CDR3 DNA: TGTGCCAGCAGTTACTACCCCAGACAGGGGGTTTACTTCGAGCAGTACTTC
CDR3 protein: CASSYYPRQGVYFEQYF

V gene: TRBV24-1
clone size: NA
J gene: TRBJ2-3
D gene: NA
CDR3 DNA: TGTGCCACCAGTGATCCAGGGAGGACAGATACGCAGTATTTT
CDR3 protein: CATSDPGRTDTQYF

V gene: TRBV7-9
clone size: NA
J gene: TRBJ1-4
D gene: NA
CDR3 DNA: TGTGCCAGCAGCTTAGCGGGGAGTACAACTAATGAAAAACTGTTTTTT
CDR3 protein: CASSLAGSTTNEKLFF

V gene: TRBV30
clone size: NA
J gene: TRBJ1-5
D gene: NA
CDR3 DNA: TGTGCCTGGAGCGAGGGGAGTCAGCCCCAGCATTTT
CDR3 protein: CAWSEGSQPQHF

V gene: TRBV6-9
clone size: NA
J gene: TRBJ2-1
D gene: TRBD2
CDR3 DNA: TGTGCCAGCAGTTATGGGCCGGGGGGGGAAATGAGCTCCTACAATGAGCAGTTCTTC
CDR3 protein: CASSYGPGGEMSSYNEQFF

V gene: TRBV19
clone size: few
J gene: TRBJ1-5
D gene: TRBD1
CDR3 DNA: TGTGCCACATGCCCTGGACAGGCCCCAAATCAGCCCCAGCATTTT
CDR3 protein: CATCPGQAPNQPQHF

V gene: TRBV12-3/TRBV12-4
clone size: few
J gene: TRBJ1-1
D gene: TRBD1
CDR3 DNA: TGTGCCAGCAGTGTTTACAGGGGGCCGATGACTGAAGCTTTCTTT
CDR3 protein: CASSVYRGPMTEAFF

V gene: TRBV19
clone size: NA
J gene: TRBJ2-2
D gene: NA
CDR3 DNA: TGTGCCAGTACTACCCCGAGGCCTACAAACACCGGGGAGCTGTTTTTT
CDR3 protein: CASTTPRPTNTGELFF

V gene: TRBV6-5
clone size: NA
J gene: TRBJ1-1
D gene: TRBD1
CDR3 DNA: TGTGCCAGCAGTTATCCCGGGACAGGGTCGACCACTGAAGCTTTCTTT
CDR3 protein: CASSYPGTGSTTEAFF

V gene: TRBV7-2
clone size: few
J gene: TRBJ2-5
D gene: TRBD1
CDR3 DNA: TGTGCCAGCAGCTTATTCACCTTAGGGACAGTCCAACAAGAGACCCAGTACTTC
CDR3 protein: CASSLFTLGTVQQETQYF

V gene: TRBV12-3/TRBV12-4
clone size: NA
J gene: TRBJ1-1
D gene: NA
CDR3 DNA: TGTGCCAGCAGAACGGACTCCTATTCCACTGAAGCTTTCTTT
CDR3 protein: CASRTDSYSTEAFF

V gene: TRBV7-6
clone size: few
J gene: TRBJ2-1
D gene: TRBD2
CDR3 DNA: TGTGCCAGCAGCTTAGGTCGGACTAGCTCCTACAATGAGCAGTTCTTC
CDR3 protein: CASSLGRTSSYNEQFF

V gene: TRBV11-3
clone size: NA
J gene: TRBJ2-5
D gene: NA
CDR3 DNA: TGTGCCAGCAGCTTAAGCCAATCGGAAGAGACCCAGTACTTC
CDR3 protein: CASSLSQSEETQYF

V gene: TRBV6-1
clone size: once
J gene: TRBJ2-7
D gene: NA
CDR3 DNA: TGTGCCAGCAGGGAACAGGGTGTTTCCTACGAGCAGTACTTC
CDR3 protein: CASREQGVSYEQYF

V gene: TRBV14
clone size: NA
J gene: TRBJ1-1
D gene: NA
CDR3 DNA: TGTGCCAGCAGCCAACTAGGGGGTAATACCATGAACACTGAAGCTTTCTTT
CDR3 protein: CASSQLGGNTMNTEAFF

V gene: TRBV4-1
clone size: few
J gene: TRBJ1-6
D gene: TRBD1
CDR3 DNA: TGCGCCAGCAGCCAAGGGGACAGAGATAATTCACCCCTCCACTTT
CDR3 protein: CASSQGDRDNSPLHF

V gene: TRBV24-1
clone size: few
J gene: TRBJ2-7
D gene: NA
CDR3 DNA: TGTGCCACCAGTGATTCGAGATCCCACAGCTACGAGCAGTACTTC
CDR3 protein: CATSDSRSHSYEQYF

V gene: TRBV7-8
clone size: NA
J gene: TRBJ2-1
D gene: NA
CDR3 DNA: TGTGCCAGCAGCTTAGCGGGAGTGGACAATGAGCAGTTCTTC
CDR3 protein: CASSLAGVDNEQFF

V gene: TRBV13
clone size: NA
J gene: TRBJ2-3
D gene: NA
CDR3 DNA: TGTGCCAGCAGCTTAGCTGGCTCCCCGGATACGCAGTATTTT
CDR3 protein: CASSLAGSPDTQYF

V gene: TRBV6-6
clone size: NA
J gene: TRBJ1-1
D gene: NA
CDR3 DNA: TGTGCCAGCAGTTCGCCGACGGCGAACACTGAAGCTTTCTTT
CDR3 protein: CASSSPTANTEAFF

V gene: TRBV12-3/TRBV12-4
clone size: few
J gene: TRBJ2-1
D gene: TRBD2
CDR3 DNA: TGTGCCAGCAGGCCCCGAACGGGAGGCTACAATGAGCAGTTCTTC
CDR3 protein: CASRPRTGGYNEQFF

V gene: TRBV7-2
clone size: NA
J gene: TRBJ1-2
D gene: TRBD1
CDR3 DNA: TGTGCCAGCAGCTTAGAGGGCAGGGGGAACTATGGCTACACCTTC
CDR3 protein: CASSLEGRGNYGYTF

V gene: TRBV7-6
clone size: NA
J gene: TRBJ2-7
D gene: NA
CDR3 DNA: TGTGCCAGCAGCTTAGAGGCAGGTCCGTCCTACGAGCAGTACTTC
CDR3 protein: CASSLEAGPSYEQYF

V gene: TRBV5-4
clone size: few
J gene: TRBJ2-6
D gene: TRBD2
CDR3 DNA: TGTGCCAGCAGCCCACGGCTGGGCGGGAGCTCTGGGGCCAACGTCCTGACTTTC
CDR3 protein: CASSPRLGGSSGANVLTF

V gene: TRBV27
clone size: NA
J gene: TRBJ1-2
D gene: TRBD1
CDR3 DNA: TGTGCCAGCAGCTTTGACAGGGTGAACTACACCTTC
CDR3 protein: CASSFDRVNYTF

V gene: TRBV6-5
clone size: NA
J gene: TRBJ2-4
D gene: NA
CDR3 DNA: TGTGCCAGCAGTTACTCGTGGGGTTTGGGAGACATTCAGTACTTC
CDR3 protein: CASSYSWGLGDIQYF

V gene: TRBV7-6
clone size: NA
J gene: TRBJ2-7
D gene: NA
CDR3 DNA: TGTGCCAGCAAAGAGGGTTACGAGCAGTACTTC
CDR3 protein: CASKEGYEQYF

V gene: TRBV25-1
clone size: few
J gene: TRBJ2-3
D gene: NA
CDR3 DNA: TGTGCCAGCAGTGAATATAGGGGAGGAGGGACAGATACGCAGTATTTT
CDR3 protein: CASSEYRGGGTDTQYF

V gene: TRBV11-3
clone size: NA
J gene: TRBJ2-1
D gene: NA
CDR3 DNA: TGTGCCAGCAGCCCGTTCCGCGGATACAATGAGCAGTTCTTC
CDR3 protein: CASSPFRGYNEQFF

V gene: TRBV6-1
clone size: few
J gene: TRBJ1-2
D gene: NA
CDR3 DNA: TGTGCCAGCAGTGAAGGGGGCAGTCACTATGGCTACACCTTC
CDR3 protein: CASSEGGSHYGYTF

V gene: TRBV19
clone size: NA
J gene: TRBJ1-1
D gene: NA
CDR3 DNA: TGTGCCAGTAGAAAGGAAGCATCGAACACTGAAGCTTTCTTT
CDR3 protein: CASRKEASNTEAFF

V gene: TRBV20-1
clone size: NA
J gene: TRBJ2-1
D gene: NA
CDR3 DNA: TGCAGTGCTAGAGGCCTCACGGGGCAGTTCTTC
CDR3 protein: CSARGLTGQFF

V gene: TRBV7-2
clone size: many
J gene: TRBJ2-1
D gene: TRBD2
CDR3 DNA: TGTGCCAGCAGCTCCCTAGCGGGAGTGGGTAATGAGCAGTTCTTC
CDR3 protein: CASSSLAGVGNEQFF

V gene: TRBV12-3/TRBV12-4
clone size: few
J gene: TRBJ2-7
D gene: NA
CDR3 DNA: TGTGCCAGCAGTCCCGGTGTCCAGGGGGGCCACGAGCAGTACTTC
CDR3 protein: CASSPGVQGGHEQYF

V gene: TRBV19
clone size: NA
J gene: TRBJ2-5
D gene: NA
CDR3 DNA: TGTGCCAGTAGTATACGGGTAGGCTACCAAGAGACCCAGTACTTC
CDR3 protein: CASSIRVGYQETQYF

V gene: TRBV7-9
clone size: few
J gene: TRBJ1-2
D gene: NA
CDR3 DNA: TGTGCCAGCAGCGGCCCGGCCTATGGCTACACCTTC
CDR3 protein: CASSGPAYGYTF

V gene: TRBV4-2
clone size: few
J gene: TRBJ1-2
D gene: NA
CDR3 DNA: TGTGCCAGCAGCCCCCCAGGACGCCTTAACTATGGCTACACCTTC
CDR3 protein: CASSPPGRLNYGYTF

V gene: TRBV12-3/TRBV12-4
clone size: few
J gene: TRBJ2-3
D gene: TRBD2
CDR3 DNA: TGTGCCAGCAGTCCCAGGACTAGCGGGAGGACTCGCACAGATACGCAGTATTTT
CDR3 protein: CASSPRTSGRTRTDTQYF

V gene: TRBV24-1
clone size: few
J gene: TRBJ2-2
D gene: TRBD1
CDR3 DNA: TGTGCCACCAGTGATCCCGGGACAGGGGACCGTGACGGGGAGCTGTTTTTT
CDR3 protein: CATSDPGTGDRDGELFF

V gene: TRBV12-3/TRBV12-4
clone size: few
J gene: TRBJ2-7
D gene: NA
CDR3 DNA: TGTGCCAGCAGTTTGAGTAATCTCGGGTACGAGCAGTACTTC
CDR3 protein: CASSLSNLGYEQYF

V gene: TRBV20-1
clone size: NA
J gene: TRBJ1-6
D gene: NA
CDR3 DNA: TGCAGTGCTAGACCGGGGCTTGATTCACCCCTCCACTTT
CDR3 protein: CSARPGLDSPLHF

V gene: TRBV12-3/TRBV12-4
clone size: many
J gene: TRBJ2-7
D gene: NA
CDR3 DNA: TGTGCCAGCAGCCCTGGACAGCCCTACGAGCAGTACTTC
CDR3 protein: CASSPGQPYEQYF

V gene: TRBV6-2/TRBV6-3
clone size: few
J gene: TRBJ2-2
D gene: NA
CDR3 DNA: TGTGCCAGTGGACCCCAAGGGAACACCGGGGAGCTGTTTTTT
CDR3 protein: CASGPQGNTGELFF

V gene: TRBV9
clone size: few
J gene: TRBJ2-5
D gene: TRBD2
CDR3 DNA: TGTGCCAGCAGCGTCGCATTAGCGGGAGGCGGTGAGACCCAGTACTTC
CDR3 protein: CASSVALAGGGETQYF

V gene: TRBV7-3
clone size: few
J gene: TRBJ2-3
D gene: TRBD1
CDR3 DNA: TGTGCCAGCAGCTTAAACGGGGACAGGATTAGCACAGATACGCAGTATTTT
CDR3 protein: CASSLNGDRISTDTQYF

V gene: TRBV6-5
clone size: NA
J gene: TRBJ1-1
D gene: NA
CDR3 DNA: TGTGCCAGCTCTTACCGCTTGAACACTGAAGCTTTCTTT
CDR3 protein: CASSYRLNTEAFF

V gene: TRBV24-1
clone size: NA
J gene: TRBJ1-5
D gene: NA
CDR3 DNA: TGTGCCACCAGTGATCGGAGGGGAAAGGATCAGCCCCAGCATTTT
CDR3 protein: CATSDRRGKDQPQHF

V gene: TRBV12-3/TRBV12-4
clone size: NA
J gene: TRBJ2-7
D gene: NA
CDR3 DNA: TGTGCCAGCAGTTTCACTAAATACGAGCAGTACTTC
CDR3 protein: CASSFTKYEQYF

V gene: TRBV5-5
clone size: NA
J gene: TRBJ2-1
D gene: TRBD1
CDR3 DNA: TGTGCCAGCAGGTCTCCGGGACAGGGCTACAATGAGCAGTTCTTC
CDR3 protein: CASRSPGQGYNEQFF

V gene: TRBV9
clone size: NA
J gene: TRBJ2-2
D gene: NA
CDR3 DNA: TGTGCCAGCACTCCCAACACCGGGGAGCTGTTTTTT
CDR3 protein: CASTPNTGELFF

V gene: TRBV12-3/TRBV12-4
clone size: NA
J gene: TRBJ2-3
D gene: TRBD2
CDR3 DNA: TGTGCCAGCAGACTAGCGGGGGGGGACACAGATACGCAGTATTTT
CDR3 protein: CASRLAGGDTDTQYF